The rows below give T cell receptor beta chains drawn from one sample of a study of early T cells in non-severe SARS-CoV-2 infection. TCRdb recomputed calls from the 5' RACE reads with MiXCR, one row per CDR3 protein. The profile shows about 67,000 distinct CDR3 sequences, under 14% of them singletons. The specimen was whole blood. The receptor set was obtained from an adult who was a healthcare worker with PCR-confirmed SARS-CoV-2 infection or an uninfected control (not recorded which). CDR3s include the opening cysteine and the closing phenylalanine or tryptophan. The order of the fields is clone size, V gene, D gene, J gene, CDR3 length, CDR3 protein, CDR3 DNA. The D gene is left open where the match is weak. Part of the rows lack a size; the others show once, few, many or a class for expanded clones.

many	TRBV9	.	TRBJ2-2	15	CASSVGTANTGELFF	TGTGCCAGCAGCGTAGGGACTGCGAACACCGGGGAGCTGTTTTTT
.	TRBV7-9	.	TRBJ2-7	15	CASSLGFLANYEQYF	TGTGCCAGCAGCTTAGGATTTCTAGCCAACTACGAGCAGTACTTC
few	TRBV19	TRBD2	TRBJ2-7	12	CASSSTGGKQYF	TGTGCCAGTAGTTCTACGGGGGGGAAGCAGTACTTC
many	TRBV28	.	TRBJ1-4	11	CASRAYEKLFF	TGTGCCAGCAGAGCGTATGAAAAACTGTTTTTT
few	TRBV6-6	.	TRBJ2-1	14	CASSIRGGVNEQFF	TGTGCCAGCAGTATAAGGGGCGGTGTCAATGAGCAGTTCTTC
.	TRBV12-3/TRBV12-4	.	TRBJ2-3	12	CASSWTFHTQYF	TGTGCCAGCAGTTGGACCTTCCATACGCAGTATTTT
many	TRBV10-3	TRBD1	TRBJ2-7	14	CAISRGQGEYEQYF	TGTGCCATCAGTAGAGGACAGGGTGAATACGAGCAGTACTTC
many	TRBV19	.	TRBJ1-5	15	CASSISQTSNQPQHF	TGTGCCAGTAGTATAAGTCAGACTAGCAATCAGCCCCAGCATTTT
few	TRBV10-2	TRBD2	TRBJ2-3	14	CASHGGAFTDTQYF	TGCGCCAGTCACGGGGGGGCCTTCACAGATACGCAGTATTTT
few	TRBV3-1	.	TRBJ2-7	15	CASSPRTGRPYEQYF	TGTGCCAGCAGCCCGCGGACCGGCCGGCCCTACGAGCAGTACTTC
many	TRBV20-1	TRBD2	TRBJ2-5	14	CSARDSGGLETQYF	TGCAGTGCTAGGGATAGCGGGGGGCTGGAGACCCAGTACTTC
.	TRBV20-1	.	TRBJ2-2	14	CSASPGPGTGELFF	TGCAGTGCTAGCCCCGGACCGGGAACCGGGGAGCTGTTTTTT
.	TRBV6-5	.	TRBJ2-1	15	CASSYSESSYNEQFF	TGTGCCAGCAGTTACTCGGAGAGCTCCTACAATGAGCAGTTCTTC
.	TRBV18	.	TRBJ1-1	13	CASSPQRTEEAFF	TGTGCCAGCTCACCACAAAGGACAGAAGAAGCTTTCTTT
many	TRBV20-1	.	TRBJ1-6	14	CSARAPGDNSPLHF	TGCAGTGCTAGAGCTCCCGGAGATAATTCACCCCTCCACTTT
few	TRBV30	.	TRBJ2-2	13	CAWQKGFTGELFF	TGTGCCTGGCAGAAGGGTTTCACCGGGGAGCTGTTTTTT